Detailed here is one T cell receptor (beta chain). Its antigen has not been determined. No much larger clone exists at a distance of one base, and base qualities are not known. The data were taken from a study of long-term antiretroviral therapy in people with HIV (dated by TCRdb to 2022 to 2024). Regarding the research as a whole: The earliest samples were collected roughly a decade before the 2015 WHO recommendation for immediate ART, at a time when ART was usually postponed until CD4 counts fell. About 40% of the 30 participants with HIV were female. A total of 192 cryopreserved PBMC samples came from 25 to 35 adults with confirmed HIV infection and were collected serially over a mean of about 6 years (range 1-12). No cross-contamination during QIAcube processing turned up in test extractions that ran a monoclonal T-cell line alongside more than 30 polyclonal samples. Whether ART initiation and durable HIV suppression were associated with changes in peripheral blood TRB repertoire composition and diversity was tested in a retrospective serial study.

The immunoSEQ hsTCRB v3.0 assay was used at survey level resolution to sequence the TRB variable region. The targeted TRB sequencing depth was about 35,000-55,000 T-cell genomes per sample. An Illumina MiSeq with a v3 150-cycle kit was used to sequence the pooled TRB libraries. As for the authors' bioinformatics: Repertoire analysis ran in R within a reproducible Nextflow workflow covering QC, data transformation and analysis. LymphoSeq2, an R package for AIRR-Seq data exploration, was used to implement custom analyses. A handful of samples that yielded fewer than 5000 total TRB sequences were excluded, so that around 190 HIV repertoires were analyzed. Of the approximately 190 retained HIV repertoires, about 60 were collected before and more than 120 after ART initiation. Repertoires were downsampled to 5000 TRB nucleotide sequences, with summary statistics averaged over 100 downsampling iterations. Only TRB sequences with CDR3 regions of at least seven amino acids were retained for analysis. Diversity was measured with a Shannon entropy-derived clonality score and the Gini coefficient. In repertoire networks, the top 5000 CDR3 amino acid sequences were linked whenever an edit distance of one separated two sequences. For TRB CDR3 amino acid sequences, GLIPH2 was used to predict antigen specificity groups and MHC restriction. CDR3 amino acid sequences were matched against VDJdb and McPAS-TCR to flag known CMV, EBV, HIV or tissue antigen associations. Pre-ART, post-ART and control groups were compared with Wilcoxon signed-rank tests and Holm-Bonferroni correction. TCRdb re-hosts the immuneACCESS table, in-frame sequences only. Its copies lack some clones; in the studies checked, an unresolved V gene accounts for under half of them, and the cause for the rest is not known. V, J and clone size are those of that table, while D and trimming were read from the DNA. The sample table shows fewer than 40,000 clones, and approximately 87% are seen once. The leading ten clones occupy around 4% of the sample.

Taken from the germline V gene, the CDR1 and CDR2 loops are MNHEY and SVGAGI. The CDR3 runs 12 residues from the cysteine to the phenylalanine. Only the CDR3 region is kept as DNA, spanning 36 bases read in frame from base 1. The germline ends are 12 bases apart after V is trimmed by 10 bases and J by 2 bases. Findings and caveats that apply to the study as a whole: Unsorted PBMC were profiled instead of sorted CD4+ and CD8+ T cells because pre-ART samples had limited cell numbers. The samples span the years 2004 to 2017, and the ART regimens used may be less effective than current regimens. Since PBMC availability was limited, sequencing covered only the TCR beta chain, with no alpha chain pairing. No data were available on ART adherence, viral resistance or therapy changes, limiting inferences about post-ART repertoire changes. Starting ART was linked to a significant rise in TRB diversity, yet even after long-term ART the diversity remained significantly lower than in transplant donor controls. The repertoire was dominated across all time points by expanded TRB clones identified before ART initiation, although this dominance was seen to fluctuate and to decrease in many PLHIV after ART. CDR3 length ranges in HIV repertoires were narrower than in controls, and network structure suggested an antigen-experienced repertoire with only a slight naive shift after ART.

To be included, a participant needed at least one PBMC sample from before ART initiation plus at least two post-ART samples. Every participant with HIV received treatment in the United States of America. Before DNA extraction, cryopreserved samples of roughly 0.9-10 million PBMC were thawed and then washed. At the time of the earliest PBMC sample, participants with HIV were aged between about 20 and 60 years. PBMC samples were contributed by each participant from 1-4 timepoints before ART initiation and 2-8 timepoints after ART initiation, with a median of 7 samples. For every participant, serial HIV viral load, CD4+ T-cell count, ART history and demographic data were obtained. Genomic DNA was extracted from unsorted PBMC with a Qiagen kit on a QIAcube, processed in batches of 12 samples.

This sequence originates from a woman between 50 and 59 years old with HIV. The sample consisted of unsorted PBMCs, taken 1.2 years after starting antiretroviral therapy. The sequence is built from TRBV6-5 and TRBJ2-7; possibly the D gene is TRBD1, per 6 matching bases. The CDR3 here reads CAIGTPTYEQYF. The bases are TGTGCCATCGGGACACCGACCTACGAGCAGTACTTC.